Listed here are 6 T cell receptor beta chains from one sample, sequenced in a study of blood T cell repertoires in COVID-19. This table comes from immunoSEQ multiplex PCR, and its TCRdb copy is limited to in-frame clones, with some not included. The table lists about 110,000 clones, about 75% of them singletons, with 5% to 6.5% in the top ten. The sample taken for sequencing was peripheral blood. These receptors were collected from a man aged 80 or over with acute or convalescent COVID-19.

CDR3 protein: CSVVQVGSQETQYF. In nucleotides, the CDR3 is TGCAGCGTTGTTCAGGTCGGCAGCCAAGAGACCCAGTACTTC. The V call is TRBV29-1, the J call TRBJ2-5; D not resolved. The CDR3 spans 14 residues. Per germline, CDR1 SQVTM and CDR2 ANQGSEA. The germline V and J ends were trimmed by 4 bases and 1 base, with 13 bases remaining between them.

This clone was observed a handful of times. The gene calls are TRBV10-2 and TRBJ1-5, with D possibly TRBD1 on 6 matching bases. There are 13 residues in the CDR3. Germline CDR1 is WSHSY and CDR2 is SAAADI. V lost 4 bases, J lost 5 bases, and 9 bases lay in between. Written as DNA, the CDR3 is TGCGCCAGCAGTGGGGGGGGGCATCAGCCCCAGCATTTT. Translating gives CASSGGGHQPQHF.

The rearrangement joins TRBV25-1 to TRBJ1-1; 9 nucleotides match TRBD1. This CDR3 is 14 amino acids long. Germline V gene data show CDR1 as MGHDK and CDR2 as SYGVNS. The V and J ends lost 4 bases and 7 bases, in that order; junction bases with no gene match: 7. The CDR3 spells CASSGPGTGSEAFF. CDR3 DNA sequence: TGTGCCAGCAGTGGACCCGGGACAGGGAGTGAAGCTTTCTTT.

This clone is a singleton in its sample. CDR3 residues: CASSSPSGQGPYEQYF. Here the CDR3 DNA reads TGTGCCAGCAGTTCACCGTCGGGACAGGGGCCCTACGAGCAGTACTTC. The chain carries TRBV28 and TRBJ2-7; the match to TRBD1 covers 10 bases. Germline V gene data show CDR1 as MDHEN and CDR2 as SYDVKM. CDR3 length: 16 residues. V lost 4 bases, J lost 2 bases, and 8 bases stayed unmatched. The whole variable domain, filled in from reference TRBV28 and TRBJ2-7, reads DVKVTQSSRYLVKRTGEKVFLECVQDMDHENMFWYRQDPGLGLRLIYFSYDVKMKEKGDIPEGYSVSREKKERFSLILESASTNQTSMYLCASSSPSGQGPYEQYFGPGTRLTVT.

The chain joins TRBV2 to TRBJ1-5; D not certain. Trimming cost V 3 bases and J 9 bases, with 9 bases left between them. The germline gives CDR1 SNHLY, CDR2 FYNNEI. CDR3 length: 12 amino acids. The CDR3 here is CASSDGRTPQHF. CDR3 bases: TGTGCCAGCAGTGATGGTAGAACGCCCCAGCATTTT.

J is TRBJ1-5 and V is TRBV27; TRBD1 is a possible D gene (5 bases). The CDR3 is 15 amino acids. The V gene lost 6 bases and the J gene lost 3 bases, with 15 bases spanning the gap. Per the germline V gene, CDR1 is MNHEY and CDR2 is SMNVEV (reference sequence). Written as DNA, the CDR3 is TGTGCCAGCAGGGCTAGTGGGGGGGACAATCAGCCCCAGCATTTT. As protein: CASRASGGDNQPQHF.